A selection of T cell receptor beta chains follows, all from one sample in a study of T-cell reconstitution after alpha-beta-depleted transplantation in children. TCRdb re-derived calls from the PCR reads in MiXCR, one entry per CDR3 protein. The sample includes about 420,000 distinct CDR3 sequences, roughly 15% seen only once; the top ten take roughly 27%. Sequencing was performed on PBMCs, mostly from graft donor cells, taken 360 days after TCRalphabeta/CD19-depleted stem cell transplant. The receptor source for this set is a boy under two years old who had a stem cell transplant for Wiskott-Aldrich syndrome, so the T cells may come from the graft donor. Each CDR3 is given with its conserved first and last residue. Each record gives: CDR3 protein, CDR3 DNA, CDR3 length, clone size, J gene, V gene, D gene. D genes are given only for firm matches. Rows may omit the clone size; those that give it use once, few, many or a size class.

CASSQGNTYYGYTF	TGTGCCAGCAGCCAAGGAAACACTTACTATGGCTACACCTTC	14	few	TRBJ1-2	TRBV3-1	-
CAISGGTGGSGSYEQYF	TGTGCCATCAGCGGCGGGACAGGGGGGAGCGGTTCCTACGAGCAGTACTTC	17	few	TRBJ2-7	TRBV10-3	TRBD1
CSVATVYEQYF	TGCAGCGTAGCGACAGTCTACGAGCAGTACTTC	11	many	TRBJ2-7	TRBV29-1	-
CASSSLLSGVSTDTQYF	TGCGCCAGCAGCTCCCTACTGAGCGGGGTTAGCACAGATACGCAGTATTTT	17	few	TRBJ2-3	TRBV5-1	TRBD2
CASSLAAGRRSYEQYF	TGTGCCAGCAGTTTAGCGGCGGGACGGAGATCCTACGAGCAGTACTTC	16	few	TRBJ2-7	TRBV12-3/TRBV12-4	-
CASSRDPKGEKLFF	TGTGCCAGCAGTCGGGACCCGAAGGGTGAAAAACTGTTTTTT	14	few	TRBJ1-4	TRBV12-3/TRBV12-4	-
CASSYMLAGVTGELFF	TGTGCCAGCAGTTACATGCTAGCGGGAGTGACCGGGGAGCTGTTTTTT	16	few	TRBJ2-2	TRBV6-2/TRBV6-3	TRBD2
CASSLRGGSSYNEQFF	TGTGCCAGCAGCTTACGGGGGGGGAGCTCCTACAATGAGCAGTTCTTC	16	few	TRBJ2-1	TRBV7-8	TRBD2
CATSKKKAVHNSPLHF	TGTGCCACCAGCAAAAAAAAGGCCGTGCATAATTCACCCCTCCACTTT	16	few	TRBJ1-6	TRBV15	-
CASKRSVGNTGELFF	TGTGCCAGCAAGAGAAGCGTAGGGAACACCGGGGAGCTGTTTTTT	15	-	TRBJ2-2	TRBV6-1	-
CATSDSGQPQHF	TGTGCCACCAGTGATTCGGGACAGCCCCAGCATTTT	12	few	TRBJ1-5	TRBV24-1	-
CASSYSSGIYNEQFF	TGTGCCAGCAGTTACTCGAGCGGGATCTACAATGAGCAGTTCTTC	15	many	TRBJ2-1	TRBV6-5	TRBD2
CASSQPGNTIYF	TGTGCCAGCAGTCAACCTGGAAACACCATATATTTT	12	few	TRBJ1-3	TRBV12-3/TRBV12-4	-
CASSSYRDWAKNIQYF	TGTGCCAGCAGTTCCTACAGGGATTGGGCCAAAAACATTCAGTACTTC	16	-	TRBJ2-4	TRBV12-3/TRBV12-4	-
CASSLGAGGPYNEQFF	TGTGCCAGCAGCTTAGGAGCGGGAGGGCCCTACAATGAGCAGTTCTTC	16	few	TRBJ2-1	TRBV7-6	TRBD2
CASSGLAKNIQYF	TGTGCCAGCAGCGGCCTAGCCAAAAACATTCAGTACTTC	13	-	TRBJ2-4	TRBV7-8	-
CSARDWGDTGNEQFF	TGCAGTGCTAGAGATTGGGGCGATACGGGGAATGAGCAGTTCTTC	15	few	TRBJ2-1	TRBV20-1	-
CASSLLKSGPYEQYF	TGTGCCAGCAGCTTGCTGAAGAGCGGCCCCTACGAGCAGTACTTC	15	-	TRBJ2-7	TRBV7-2	-
CASKNIQYF	TGCGCCTCAAAAAACATTCAGTACTTC	9	-	TRBJ2-4	TRBV5-1	-
CASSEARGGGARETQYF	TGTGCCAGCAGTGAAGCGCGAGGCGGGGGGGCCAGAGAGACCCAGTACTTC	17	few	TRBJ2-5	TRBV2	TRBD2
CASTLGTATGELFF	TGTGCCAGCACCCTAGGGACAGCCACCGGGGAGCTGTTTTTT	14	-	TRBJ2-2	TRBV7-9	TRBD1
CASTGTAYGYTF	TGTGCCAGCACCGGGACAGCCTATGGCTACACCTTC	12	few	TRBJ1-2	TRBV25-1	TRBD1
CASSTRAGRTNTGELFF	TGTGCCAGTAGTACCCGAGCGGGACGGACGAACACCGGGGAGCTGTTTTTT	17	few	TRBJ2-2	TRBV19	TRBD2
CASSHPNPAGDSYEQYF	TGCGCCAGCAGCCACCCGAACCCAGCAGGTGACTCCTACGAGCAGTACTTC	17	-	TRBJ2-7	TRBV4-3	-
CASSFPRGGGTGELFF	TGTGCCAGCAGTTTCCCGAGAGGGGGCGGCACCGGGGAGCTGTTTTTT	16	few	TRBJ2-2	TRBV6-5	TRBD1
CASSPGLAINEQFF	TGCGCCAGCAGCCCGGGACTAGCAATCAATGAGCAGTTCTTC	14	-	TRBJ2-1	TRBV5-1	TRBD2
CASSLRLAGAWGELFF	TGTGCCAGCAGCCTAAGACTAGCGGGAGCTTGGGGGGAGCTGTTTTTT	16	-	TRBJ2-2	TRBV7-2	TRBD2
CASSGDSSTDTQYF	TGCGCCAGCAGCGGGGACTCAAGCACAGATACGCAGTATTTT	14	-	TRBJ2-3	TRBV4-3	-
CSARTSGRHDTQYF	TGCAGTGCTAGAACTAGCGGGAGACACGATACGCAGTATTTT	14	few	TRBJ2-3	TRBV20-1	TRBD2
CASSSPLTGLEGNEQFF	TGTGCCAGCAGTTCACCCCTTACGGGACTAGAGGGAAATGAGCAGTTCTTC	17	few	TRBJ2-1	TRBV12-3/TRBV12-4	TRBD2
CSVRGAHTDTQYF	TGCAGCGTTCGGGGAGCCCACACAGATACGCAGTATTTT	13	-	TRBJ2-3	TRBV29-1	-
CASSLAGTDGMETQYF	TGCGCCAGCAGCTTGGCCGGGACGGACGGAATGGAGACCCAGTACTTC	16	-	TRBJ2-5	TRBV5-1	-
CASSPPGLYEQYF	TGTGCCAGCTCACCACCGGGACTGTACGAGCAGTACTTC	13	-	TRBJ2-7	TRBV18	-
CASSQDYGSPPYEQYF	TGCGCCAGCAGCCAAGATTACGGGAGCCCCCCCTACGAGCAGTACTTC	16	-	TRBJ2-7	TRBV4-3	-
CASRRDHRVQFF	TGTGCCAGCAGAAGGGACCACCGGGTCCAGTTCTTC	12	few	TRBJ2-1	TRBV7-9	-
CASTTQPDTGELFF	TGCGCCAGCACCACCCAGCCGGACACCGGGGAGCTGTTTTTT	14	-	TRBJ2-2	TRBV5-1	-
CATSDRSLAESYNEQFF	TGTGCCACCAGTGATAGATCTCTAGCGGAGTCCTACAATGAGCAGTTCTTC	17	many	TRBJ2-1	TRBV24-1	TRBD2
CAISVQGGETQYF	TGTGCCATCAGTGTCCAGGGTGGCGAGACCCAGTACTTC	13	-	TRBJ2-5	TRBV10-3	-
CSARPGQGREQYF	TGCAGTGCTAGACCCGGACAGGGGAGAGAGCAGTACTTC	13	-	TRBJ2-7	TRBV20-1	TRBD1
CASSSGTAYNSPLHF	TGTGCCAGCAGCTCGGGGACAGCTTATAATTCACCCCTCCACTTT	15	few	TRBJ1-6	TRBV12-3/TRBV12-4	TRBD1
CASSGTLTTSYEQYF	TGTGCCAGCAGCGGCACATTGACAACCTCCTACGAGCAGTACTTC	15	few	TRBJ2-7	TRBV7-9	-
CASSEVWPSGNHEQYF	TGTGCCAGCAGTGAAGTTTGGCCTAGCGGGAACCACGAGCAGTACTTC	16	-	TRBJ2-7	TRBV25-1	TRBD2
CASSVERGKTQYF	TGTGCCAGCAGCGTAGAAAGGGGAAAGACCCAGTACTTC	13	-	TRBJ2-5	TRBV9	-
CASSLATSLGNEQFF	TGTGCCAGCAGCTTAGCTACTAGCCTTGGCAATGAGCAGTTCTTC	15	-	TRBJ2-1	TRBV7-2	-
CSVEPRRGYEQYF	TGCAGCGTTGAACCCCGAAGGGGCTACGAGCAGTACTTC	13	few	TRBJ2-7	TRBV29-1	-
CASSPLLQETQYF	TGCGCCAGCAGCCCGCTCCTACAAGAGACCCAGTACTTC	13	-	TRBJ2-5	TRBV4-3	-
CASRDSSYNEQFF	TGTGCCAGCAGAGACAGCTCCTACAATGAGCAGTTCTTC	13	few	TRBJ2-1	TRBV6-2/TRBV6-3	-
CATESPGSYEQYF	TGTGCCACTGAGTCCCCCGGCTCCTACGAGCAGTACTTC	13	-	TRBJ2-7	TRBV24-1	-
CSVVGTVGYEQYF	TGCAGCGTTGTGGGAACAGTTGGATACGAGCAGTACTTC	13	few	TRBJ2-7	TRBV29-1	-
CASSLSSGRLDTQYF	TGTGCCAGCAGTTTATCGAGCGGGCGCCTAGATACGCAGTATTTT	15	few	TRBJ2-3	TRBV12-3/TRBV12-4	-
CASSEDWRRYF	TGTGCCAGCAGCGAGGACTGGCGACGGTACTTC	11	-	TRBJ2-7	TRBV7-9	-
CASTPTSGTGSYEQYF	TGTGCCAGCACCCCGACCTCCGGGACAGGGTCGTACGAGCAGTACTTC	16	-	TRBJ2-7	TRBV12-3/TRBV12-4	TRBD1
CCASTAGTSVVYEQYF	TGCTGTGCTAGTACTGCCGGGACTAGCGTTGTCTACGAGCAGTACTTC	16	-	TRBJ2-7	TRBV20-1	TRBD2
CASREGETQYF	TGTGCCAGCCGGGAGGGAGAGACCCAGTACTTC	11	few	TRBJ2-5	TRBV2	TRBD2
CASSVRTGGDYEQYF	TGTGCCAGCAGTGTACGGACAGGGGGCGATTACGAGCAGTACTTC	15	-	TRBJ2-7	TRBV6-1	TRBD1